The source of this TCR beta chain is a study of blood T cell repertoires in COVID-19. The method was immunoSEQ multiplex PCR; TCRdb's version includes in-frame clones alone and lacks a portion of them. The repertoire holds 310,000 or so clones, with 89% as singletons. This clone has just one count. The length of the CDR3 is 15 residues. After removal of 6 bases from V and 3 bases from J, the junction contained 3 bases not matched to a gene. CDR1 MNHEY and CDR2 SMNVEV come from the germline V gene (reference sequence). This clonotype originated in a young man who had recovered from COVID-19. The chain employs TRBV27 and TRBJ2-1; 12 bases line up with TRBD2. Sequencing input: peripheral blood. CDR3 bases: TGTGCCAGCAGGGAACTAGCGGGAGGCTACAATGAGCAGTTCTTC. It specifies CASRELAGGYNEQFF.